Given below is one TCR beta chain in context. This sample is part of a study of blood T cell repertoires in COVID-19. Study context: COVID-19 samples, acute and convalescent, were from the United States, Italy and Spain. T cells, B-cell-depleted T cells, or PBMCs provided the cDNA or gDNA that served as material.

As processed by the authors: Estimation of nucleated cell counts relied on the amplification of reference gene primers. Clones were sequenced by immunoSEQ multiplex PCR, and TCRdb holds only the in-frame ones, with some missing. That table is the source of V, J and clone size, and D and trimming were worked out from the DNA. The repertoire holds 390,000 or so clones, with roughly 89% as singletons. The specimen sequenced was peripheral blood. The TCR comes from a man aged 18 to 30 with active or convalescent COVID-19.

The CDR3 reads CASGTIPGQGAVGNQPQHF. The CDR3 nucleotides read TGTGCCAGCGGAACCATTCCGGGACAGGGGGCGGTCGGCAATCAGCCCCAGCATTTT. The V call is TRBV2, the J call TRBJ1-5; 12 bases fit TRBD1. The CDR3 covers 19 residues. Germline V lookup: CDR1 SNHLY, CDR2 FYNNEI. V was pared by 8 bases and J by 2 bases, with 16 bases of the junction left unmatched.